These 13 T cell receptor beta chains were all obtained from the same sample, sequenced in a study of blood T cell repertoires in COVID-19. Only in-frame clones appear in the TCRdb table, and some are missing; sequencing was by immunoSEQ multiplex PCR. The table lists about 380,000 clones, more than 75% of them singletons, with more than 1% in the top ten. The specimen sequenced was PBMCs or T cells enriched from blood (not recorded which). These receptors originate from a woman aged 18-29 years who had recovered from COVID-19.

The chain uses TRBV13 and TRBJ1-2; 8 bases agree with TRBD1. The germline gives CDR1 PRHDT, CDR2 FYEKMQ (reference sequence). CDR3 length: 17 residues. Trimming removed 0 bases from V and 5 bases from J; junction bases left unmatched: 11. The CDR3 nucleotides are TGTGCCAGCAGCTTAGGAGTAGGGGGACAGGAGGATTATGGCTACACCTTC. Translating gives CASSLGVGGQEDYGYTF.

The chain combines TRBV28 with TRBJ1-1; 12 positions agree with TRBD1. V shed 4 bases, J shed 2 bases, and the junction held 8 bases outside the gene matches. CDR1 is MDHEN and CDR2 is SYDVKM in the germline V gene. The CDR3 is 17 residues long. The CDR3 sequence is CASSSGQGAFYNTEAFF. CDR3 coding DNA: TGTGCCAGCAGTTCGGGACAGGGGGCTTTTTATAACACTGAAGCTTTCTTT. The full variable domain, in which reference TRBV28 and TRBJ1-1 provide the parts outside the CDR3, is DVKVTQSSRYLVKRTGEKVFLECVQDMDHENMFWYRQDPGLGLRLIYFSYDVKMKEKGDIPEGYSVSREKKERFSLILESASTNQTSMYLCASSSGQGAFYNTEAFFGQGTRLTVV.

CDR3 sequence reads: CASRNSGGGNEQFF. CDR3 in DNA: TGTGCCAGCAGAAACAGCGGGGGGGGCAATGAGCAGTTCTTC. This rearrangement joins TRBV6-4 to TRBJ2-1; 10 nucleotides match TRBD2. Germline V CDR1 and CDR2: MRHNA, SNTAGT. The CDR3 consists of 14 residues. The V segment lost 6 bases and the J segment 6 bases; nucleotides outside the gene matches: 5.

The J gene is TRBJ1-4, the V gene TRBV7-2, with 8 bases that match TRBD1. The germline V gene has CDR1 SGHTA and CDR2 FQGNSA. The ends lost 1 base at V and 5 bases at J; junction bases unmatched: 0. CDR3 length: 14 amino acids. The chain's CDR3 is CASSLGTGNEKLFF. The CDR3 bases are TGTGCCAGCAGCTTAGGGACAGGGAATGAAAAACTGTTTTTT.

This clone was seen a few times. J is TRBJ2-1 and V is TRBV6-5, with D possibly matching TRBD2 (7 bases). The ends were cut back, 7 bases at V and 8 bases at J, with 15 bases in the middle. The CDR3 length is 13 residues. Per the germline V gene, CDR1 is MNHEY and CDR2 is SVGAGI. This chain's CDR3 is CASINRGAYEQFF. The CDR3 DNA is TGTGCCAGCATCAACCGGGGGGCCTATGAGCAGTTCTTC.

CDR3 bases: TGTGCCACCAGTGCCTCGGACAGTCACACCGGGGAGCTGTTTTTT. Translation gives CATSASDSHTGELFF. This chain joins TRBV24-1 and TRBJ2-2; D may be TRBD1 (6 bases). The germline V gene encodes CDR1 KGHDR and CDR2 SFDVKD. Trimming pared 5 bases from V and 3 bases from J, leaving 12 bases between. The CDR3 extends over 15 amino acids.

For this clone: At one of its ends the junction is not consistent with the germline gene, which may arise from a read error. The chain uses TRBV12-5 and TRBJ1-2, with TRBD1 identical over 8 bases. This CDR3 has 11 residues. Germline V gives CDR1 LGHNT, CDR2 FRNRAP. The CDR3 is CASGWTGSGFF. Here the CDR3 DNA reads TGTGCTAGTGGTTGGACAGGGTCTGGATTCTTC.

The chain joins TRBV29-1 to TRBJ1-2; 8 bases fit TRBD1. CDR3 length equals 14 residues. Losses at the gene ends were 4 bases for V and 7 bases for J; bases not matched to a gene: 11. Germline V gives CDR1 SQVTM, CDR2 ANQGSEA. DNA of the CDR3: TGCAGCGTTGGGAGCCAGGGGGCGGTCCGTGGCTACACCTTC. Protein: CSVGSQGAVRGYTF.

This chain joins TRBV5-5 and TRBJ2-2; D call uncertain. The CDR3 totals 14 residues. Germline-derived CDR1 and CDR2 are SGHKS and YYEKEE (reference sequence). V lost 1 base and J lost 1, with 5 bases in between. The CDR3 sequence: CASSLRLNTGELFF. CDR3 nucleotide sequence: TGTGCCAGCAGCTTGCGTCTGAACACCGGGGAGCTGTTTTTT.

The chain employs TRBV4-3 and TRBJ1-1; 11 bases map to TRBD1. The CDR3 spans 17 residues. V gave up 2 bases and J gave up 4 bases; unmatched junction bases: 9. The V gene's germline CDR1 is LGHNA and CDR2 YSLEER. The CDR3 DNA sequence: TGCGCCAGCAGCCAAACGGACAGGGGGCGATGGGGCACTGAAGCTTTCTTT. It yields the protein CASSQTDRGRWGTEAFF.

The chain joins TRBV9 to TRBJ2-1; 8 nucleotides match TRBD1. Germline V gene sequence: CDR1 SGDLS, CDR2 YYNGEE. The CDR3 has 15 amino acids. V lost 4 bases, J lost 8 bases, and 11 bases stayed unmatched. CDR3 nucleotide sequence: TGTGCCAGCAGCCCGGACAGGGCCCTGGTAGATGAGCAGTTCTTC. Its protein is CASSPDRALVDEQFF.

The V gene is TRBV6-5, the J gene TRBJ1-1; D is ambiguous. In germline, CDR1 is MNHEY, CDR2 SVGAGI. The germline V and J ends were trimmed by 5 bases and 5 bases, with 15 bases remaining between them. CDR3 length: 14 amino acids. CDR3 residues: CASSRGGKGTEAFF. As DNA, the CDR3 is TGTGCCAGCAGTCGGGGAGGGAAGGGTACTGAAGCTTTCTTT.

This rearrangement joins TRBV28 to TRBJ2-5, with 9 bases lining up with TRBD2. Germline trimming cut 7 bases from V and 5 bases from J; bases unmatched to any gene: 8. The CDR3 loop spans 14 amino acids. Germline lookup yields CDR1 MDHEN and CDR2 SYDVKM. This CDR3 is CASKGGGAPETQYF. The CDR3 DNA is TGTGCCAGCAAAGGCGGGGGGGCTCCGGAGACCCAGTACTTC.